Listed below are T cell receptor beta chains from one sample, sequenced in a study of T-cell reconstitution after alpha-beta-depleted transplantation in children. TCRdb itself ran the PCR reads through MiXCR, one entry per CDR3 protein. The sample shows over 450,000 distinct CDR3 sequences, more than 9% of them seen only once. Sequencing was performed on PBMCs, taken before TCRalphabeta/CD19-depleted stem cell transplant. The source is a child aged 2 to 9 with inherited bone marrow failure, due to receive a stem cell transplant. The CDR3 runs from the conserved cysteine through the conserved F or W. The D gene is left open where the match is weak. The size of a clone is reported for some rows only, either as once, few or many, or as a class for expanded clones.

CDR3aa	CDR3nt	v_gene	j_gene	d_gene	abundance
CASSLGLARLSYEQYF	TGTGCCAGCAGCTTAGGGCTAGCGCGGCTCAGCTACGAGCAGTACTTC	TRBV7-2	TRBJ2-7	.	many
CSVVLGASAQETQYF	TGCAGCGTTGTACTGGGGGCGAGCGCACAAGAGACCCAGTACTTC	TRBV29-1	TRBJ2-5	.	many
CASSLYSRTANTGELFF	TGCGCCAGCAGCTTGTATTCCAGGACAGCAAACACCGGGGAGCTGTTTTTT	TRBV5-1	TRBJ2-2	.	.
CASSRRAGGPIAKNIQYF	TGTGCCAGCAGTAGGCGGGCGGGAGGCCCGATAGCCAAAAACATTCAGTACTTC	TRBV6-5	TRBJ2-4	TRBD2	many
CSAAWAGGFTEQFF	TGCAGTGCTGCATGGGCGGGAGGTTTCACCGAGCAGTTCTTC	TRBV20-1	TRBJ2-1	TRBD2	.
CASSRTGSSTDTQYF	TGTGCCAGCAGCCGGACAGGGTCGAGCACAGATACGCAGTATTTT	TRBV28	TRBJ2-3	TRBD1	few
CASSPTGDEQYF	TGTGCCAGCAGCCCAACAGGGGACGAGCAGTACTTC	TRBV7-6	TRBJ2-7	TRBD1	many
CATSRDLGTTSNEQFF	TGTGCCACCAGCAGAGATTTAGGGACTACCTCCAATGAGCAGTTCTTC	TRBV15	TRBJ2-1	TRBD2	many
CASSPTSGRTSTDTQYF	TGTGCCAGCAGCCCTACTAGCGGGCGAACTAGCACAGATACGCAGTATTTT	TRBV12-3/TRBV12-4	TRBJ2-3	TRBD2	many
CASSLSVAKNIQYF	TGTGCCAGCAGTTTATCCGTAGCCAAAAACATTCAGTACTTC	TRBV28	TRBJ2-4	.	few
CSASVGLEVDTQYF	TGCAGTGCTAGCGTAGGGTTAGAAGTAGATACGCAGTATTTT	TRBV20-1	TRBJ2-3	.	many
CASSQATSGEGREQFF	TGCGCCAGCAGCCAAGCGACTAGCGGGGAGGGTAGGGAGCAGTTCTTC	TRBV4-1	TRBJ2-1	TRBD2	few
CASSPVRGRLNSYEQYF	TGTGCCAGCAGCCCCGTTCGCGGCAGGCTAAACTCCTACGAGCAGTACTTC	TRBV12-3/TRBV12-4	TRBJ2-7	.	many
CASSLVGTRTEAFF	TGTGCCAGCAGTTTAGTTGGGACCCGCACTGAAGCTTTCTTT	TRBV27	TRBJ1-1	.	many
CASSFPRGPDTQYF	TGTGCCAGCAGTTTCCCCAGGGGGCCAGATACGCAGTATTTT	TRBV28	TRBJ2-3	TRBD1	many
CSATGLAGAVWTYNEQFF	TGCAGTGCTACGGGCCTAGCGGGAGCTGTGTGGACCTACAATGAGCAGTTCTTC	TRBV20-1	TRBJ2-1	TRBD2	many
CASSQESGAGGWYEQYF	TGCGCCAGCAGCCAAGAATCAGGGGCGGGAGGATGGTACGAGCAGTACTTC	TRBV4-3	TRBJ2-7	TRBD2	few
CASSFPGGADSPLHF	TGTGCCAGCAGCTTCCCCGGGGGGGCGGATTCACCCCTCCACTTT	TRBV7-9	TRBJ1-6	.	.
CASSYSAQMNYGYTF	TGTGCCAGCAGTTACTCGGCACAGATGAACTATGGCTACACCTTC	TRBV6-5	TRBJ1-2	.	.
CSATKTSGTTYEQYF	TGCAGTGCTACGAAGACTAGCGGGACGACCTACGAGCAGTACTTC	TRBV20-1	TRBJ2-7	TRBD2	.
CSASDPLHTEAFF	TGCAGTGCTTCCGACCCCCTTCACACTGAAGCTTTCTTT	TRBV20-1	TRBJ1-1	.	many
CASSRGDLAGYQETQYF	TGCGCCAGCAGCCGAGGGGATCTAGCGGGTTACCAAGAGACCCAGTACTTC	TRBV4-1	TRBJ2-5	TRBD2	few
CATSTTPSTDTQYF	TGTGCCACTTCGACCACACCTAGCACAGATACGCAGTATTTT	TRBV12-3/TRBV12-4	TRBJ2-3	.	few
CASSPYRGVYEQYF	TGTGCCAGCAGTCCCTACAGGGGCGTCTACGAGCAGTACTTC	TRBV6-1	TRBJ2-7	TRBD1	many
CASSPQVIGYNEQFF	TGCGCCAGCAGCCCACAGGTTATCGGCTACAATGAGCAGTTCTTC	TRBV4-3	TRBJ2-1	.	many
CASTARDGETQYF	TGTGCCAGCACGGCTAGGGACGGAGAGACCCAGTACTTC	TRBV27	TRBJ2-5	.	many
CASSLELPSGMFTDTQYF	TGTGCCAGCAGCTTAGAACTTCCTAGCGGGATGTTTACAGATACGCAGTATTTT	TRBV11-2	TRBJ2-3	TRBD2	many
CATSDSRAPRDYGYTF	TGTGCCACCAGTGATTCCCGGGCCCCGAGGGACTATGGCTACACCTTC	TRBV24-1	TRBJ1-2	.	many
CASSDLGSSYEQYF	TGTGCCAGCAGCGATCTCGGGAGTTCCTACGAGCAGTACTTC	TRBV7-8	TRBJ2-7	.	many
CASLEAGTSYTF	TGTGCCAGCCTCGAGGCGGGTACGAGCTACACCTTC	TRBV12-3/TRBV12-4	TRBJ1-2	.	many
CASSQAHPGQGQYEQYF	TGTGCCAGCAGCCAAGCGCATCCGGGACAGGGGCAGTACGAGCAGTACTTC	TRBV4-2	TRBJ2-7	TRBD1	many
CASSDPTTGSTEAFF	TGTGCCAGCAGTGACCCAACGACAGGGTCGACTGAAGCTTTCTTT	TRBV25-1	TRBJ1-1	TRBD1	many